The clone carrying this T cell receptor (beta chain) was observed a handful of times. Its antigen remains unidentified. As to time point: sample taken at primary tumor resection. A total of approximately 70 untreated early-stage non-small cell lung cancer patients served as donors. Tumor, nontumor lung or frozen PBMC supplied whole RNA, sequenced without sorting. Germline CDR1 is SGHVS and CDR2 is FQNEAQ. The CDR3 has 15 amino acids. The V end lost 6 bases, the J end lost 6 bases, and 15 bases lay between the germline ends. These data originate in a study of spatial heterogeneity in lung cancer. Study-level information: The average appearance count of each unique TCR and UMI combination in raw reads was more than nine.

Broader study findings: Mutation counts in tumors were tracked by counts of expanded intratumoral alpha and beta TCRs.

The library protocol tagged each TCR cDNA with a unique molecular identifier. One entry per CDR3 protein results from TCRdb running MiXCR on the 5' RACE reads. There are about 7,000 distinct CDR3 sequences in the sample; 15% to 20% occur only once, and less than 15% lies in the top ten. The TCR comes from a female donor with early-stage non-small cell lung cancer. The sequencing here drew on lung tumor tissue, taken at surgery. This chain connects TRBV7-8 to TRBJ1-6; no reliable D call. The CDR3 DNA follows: TGTGCCAGCAGGTCAGAAATGGGGTCTAATTCACCCCTCCACTTT. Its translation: CASRSEMGSNSPLHF.